The sequence of this TCR beta chain was determined in a study of control samples from healthy donors and cancer patients. The sample holds one count of this clone. The CDR3 loop spans 15 amino acids. V was clipped by 1 base and J by 3 bases, with 13 bases between them. Per the germline V gene, CDR1 is PRHDT and CDR2 is FYEKMQ (reference sequence). Using immunoSEQ multiplex PCR, the repertoire was profiled, and TCRdb retains in-frame clones only, with some absent. Seen here are 100,000 to 150,000 clones, around 90% observed once, and the top ten hold roughly 8.8%. V gene TRBV13 combines with J gene TRBJ2-7; tentatively, D is TRBD1 or TRBD2 (5 bases each). Specimen: blood. This TCR came from a man between 18 and 29 years old in good health. CDR3 nucleotide sequence: TGTGCCAGCAGCTTAGAGGGGCGGGCGCACTACGAGCAGTACTTC. Encoded protein: CASSLEGRAHYEQYF. Full variable domain (missing parts from reference TRBV13 and TRBJ2-7): AAGVIQSPRHLIKEKRETATLKCYPIPRHDTVYWYQQGPGQDPQFLISFYEKMQSDKGSIPDRFSAQQFSDYHSELNMSSLELGDSALYFCASSLEGRAHYEQYFGPGTRLTVT.